A selection of T cell receptor beta chains follows, all from one sample in a study of blood T cell repertoires in COVID-19. The protocol was immunoSEQ multiplex PCR, while the TCRdb copy is restricted to in-frame clones and leaves out a portion. The repertoire consists of around 70,000 clones, with nearly 90% occurring once and the leading ten covering around 9%. The source material was peripheral blood. These receptors originate from an elderly man with acute or convalescent COVID-19. CDR3s leave out the opening cysteine and the closing phenylalanine or tryptophan. Some rows mark clone size as missing; the rest say once, few, many or name a class of expanded clone.

v_call clone_size cdr3_aa
TRBV4-1 - ASSARTSGNNEQF
TRBV5-1 - ASSGTSPHEQY
TRBV4-1 - ASSRTQDFPQH
TRBV19 - ASSPTGVGVYGYT
TRBV25-1 - ASSGTGTSSLDEQF
TRBV14 - ASSQETGIYEQY
TRBV6-5 - ASSYVGSGRGTQY
TRBV5-6 - ASSLVLAGGSGEQF
TRBV11-2 - ASSPSLGELF
TRBV5-1 - ASSLSGDKNIQY
TRBV11-3 - ASSLRGRDNEQF
TRBV3-1/TRBV3-2 - ASSPGGRLSYEQY
TRBV5-1 - ASSWGQGANEQF
TRBV14 - ASSPTGGFGYT
TRBV3-1/TRBV3-2 - ASSPTGGSGTEAF
TRBV5-5 - ASSLGTGLEKLF
TRBV9 - ASSVAVAVSGETQY
TRBV7-9 - ASSLAEGAGAF
TRBV30 - AWSNRVAGELF
TRBV4-1 - ASSQVRPGGSEKLF
TRBV18 once ASSPPGGYNEQF
TRBV7-3 - ASSLNPSGIGNEQF
TRBV10-1 - ASSALGSYEQY
TRBV2 - ASSGGGNQPQH
TRBV2 - ASSLGTGVGKNIQY
TRBV19 few ASRVDNEQF
TRBV20-1 - SALTQNGYT
TRBV5-6 - ASSPGTSGDTQY
TRBV11-2 - ASSFQGANGNTIY
TRBV19 - ASSITAGGTTGELF
TRBV9 - ASSRDSEQF
TRBV28 - ASSSVGHVNYGYT
TRBV19 - ASSMGTGNTEAF
TRBV4-1 - ASSQDRTAGNTIY
TRBV19 - ASSINRGNQPQH
TRBV10-1 - ASSRDRGGEQY
TRBV5-4 - ASSQTSGSRTDTQY
TRBV10-1 - ASSGGLAGDKEY
TRBV19 - ASSIVGGRRSYEQY
TRBV5-1 - ASQRAETQY
TRBV11-3 - ASSLTGGEQY
TRBV6-6 - ASSQGAITDTQY
TRBV6-5 - ASSYIGMNTEAF
TRBV18 - ASSLQNVRGKETQY
TRBV6-1 - ASSEIGGEDTEAF
TRBV6-6 once ASSYSSQGVSEKLF
TRBV6-1 - ASSETGQAAGNTIY
TRBV4-1 once ASSQVAGDEEKLF
TRBV20-1 - SGQNTGELF
TRBV3-1/TRBV3-2 - ASSQDQRGPGYT
TRBV5-1 - ASSPGQGTNTGELF
TRBV6-5 few ASSYRDRGKSPLH
TRBV9 - ASSVALAFNEQF
TRBV19 - ASSPGHERGYGYT
TRBV6-1 once ASSEGRYTEAF
TRBV7-3 - ASSFSTGGTDTQY